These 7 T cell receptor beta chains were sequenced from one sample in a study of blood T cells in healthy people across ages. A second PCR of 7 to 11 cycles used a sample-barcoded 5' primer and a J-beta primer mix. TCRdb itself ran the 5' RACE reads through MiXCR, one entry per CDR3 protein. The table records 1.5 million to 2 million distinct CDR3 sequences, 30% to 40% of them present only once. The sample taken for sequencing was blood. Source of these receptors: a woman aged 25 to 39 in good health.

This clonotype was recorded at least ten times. CDR3 nucleotides: TGTGCCAGCAGTCCGACAGTCTACGAGCAGTACTTC. Translated, it gives CASSPTVYEQYF. The V call is TRBV12-3 or TRBV12-4, the J call TRBJ2-7, with D possibly matching TRBD1 (5 bases). Trimming shortened V by 5 bases and J by 3 bases, and 8 bases separated the two germline ends. CDR3 length equals 12 residues.

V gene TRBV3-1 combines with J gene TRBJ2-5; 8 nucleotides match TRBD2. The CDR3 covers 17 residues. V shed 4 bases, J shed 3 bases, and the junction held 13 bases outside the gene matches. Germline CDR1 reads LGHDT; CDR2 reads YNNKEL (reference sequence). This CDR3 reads CASSLLGELAGEETQYF. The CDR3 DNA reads TGTGCCAGCAGCCTTTTGGGGGAGCTAGCGGGTGAAGAGACCCAGTACTTC.

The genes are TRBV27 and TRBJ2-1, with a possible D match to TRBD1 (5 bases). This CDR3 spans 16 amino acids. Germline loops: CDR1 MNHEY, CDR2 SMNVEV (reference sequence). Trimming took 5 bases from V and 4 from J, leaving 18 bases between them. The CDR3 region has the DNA TGTGCCAGCAGTCCCCTTAGGGGCGGTTATTACAATGAGCAGTTCTTC. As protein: CASSPLRGGYYNEQFF.

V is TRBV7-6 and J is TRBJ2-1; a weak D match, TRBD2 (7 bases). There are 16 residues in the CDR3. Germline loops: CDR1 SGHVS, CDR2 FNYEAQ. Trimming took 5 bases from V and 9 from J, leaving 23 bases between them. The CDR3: CASSPRDYDLRGEQFF. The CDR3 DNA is TGTGCCAGCAGCCCCCGGGACTACGACCTCAGGGGTGAGCAGTTCTTC.

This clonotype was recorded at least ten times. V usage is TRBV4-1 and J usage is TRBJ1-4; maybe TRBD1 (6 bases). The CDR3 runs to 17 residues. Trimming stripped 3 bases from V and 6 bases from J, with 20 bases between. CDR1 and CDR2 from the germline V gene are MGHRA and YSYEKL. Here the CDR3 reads CASSQGHGVLRDEKLFF. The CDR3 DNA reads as TGCGCCAGCAGCCAGGGACATGGCGTACTCCGGGATGAAAAACTGTTTTTT.

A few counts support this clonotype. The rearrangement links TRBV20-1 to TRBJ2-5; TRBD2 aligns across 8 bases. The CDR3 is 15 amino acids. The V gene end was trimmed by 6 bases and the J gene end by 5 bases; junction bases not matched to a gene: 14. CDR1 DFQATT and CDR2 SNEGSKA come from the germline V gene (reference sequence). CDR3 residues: CSATGLGARGETQYF. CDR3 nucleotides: TGCAGTGCGACGGGACTAGGAGCGAGGGGTGAGACCCAGTACTTC.

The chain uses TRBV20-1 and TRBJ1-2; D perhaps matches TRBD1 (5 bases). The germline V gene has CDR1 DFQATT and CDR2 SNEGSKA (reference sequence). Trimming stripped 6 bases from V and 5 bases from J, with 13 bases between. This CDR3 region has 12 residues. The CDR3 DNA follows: TGCAGTGCCCCGGGGCAGACATATGGCTACACCTTC. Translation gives CSAPGQTYGYTF.